This TCR beta chain came from a study of metastatic and nonmetastatic thyroid tumors. On the study more broadly: Where malignant and benign thyroid patients were concerned, repertoires were compared across blood and tumor or nodule tissue. The study's findings and limits: The study reportedly found significantly higher TCR beta diversity in malignant thyroid tumors than benign nodules, in blood and tumor.

This CDR3 is 14 amino acids long. The V gene's germline CDR1 is MNHNS and CDR2 SASEGT. Trimming shortened V by 8 bases and J by 1 base, and 11 bases separated the two germline ends. There were no patients who had received any treatment before thyroid surgery. In the authors' methods: To classify distant metastasis in papillary thyroid cancer, a model was built from CDR3 differences across clinicopathological groups. From the PCR reads, TCRdb re-called clones with MiXCR. It is TCRdb's table, rather than the study itself, that gives the V and J calls and clone size. The table shows roughly 20,000 clones, with approximately 31% occurring only once. In its sample, this clone was seen many times. The target antigen is unknown.

This TCR derives from a female donor with papillary thyroid cancer or a benign thyroid nodule (not recorded which). Some clones in this sample may be carry-over from other donors' samples. The sample was blood. The V and J genes are TRBV6-1 and TRBJ2-2; D may correspond to TRBD1 or TRBD2 (6 bases each). The CDR3 sequence: CASLRGQNTGELFF. The CDR3 DNA reads TGTGCCAGCTTACGGGGGCAGAACACCGGGGAGCTGTTTTTT.